This TCR beta chain was retrieved from a study of blood T cell repertoires in COVID-19. Study summary: Researchers got acute and convalescent COVID-19 samples from the United States, Italy and Spain.

Produced via immunoSEQ multiplex PCR; TCRdb's table is partial and in-frame only. Among about 73,000 clones listed, over 75% were seen once. The V end was cut by 1 base, the J end by 3 bases, with 10 bases between. Germline V gene sequence: CDR1 MGHDK, CDR2 SYGVNS. There are 14 residues in the CDR3. The V and J genes are TRBV25-1 and TRBJ2-7, with a possible D match to TRBD2 (5 bases). The sequence came from a woman aged 55-69 years with acute or convalescent COVID-19. Specimen: peripheral blood. The CDR3 region has the DNA TGTGCCAGCAGTGAATGGGCTAGCAGCTACGAGCAGTACTTC. Translation: CASSEWASSYEQYF.